One sample yielded the 24 T cell receptor beta chains listed below, sequenced in a study of human T cells and chemical hapten exposure. Time point of the sample: pre-sensitization, week 0. The treatment: therapeutic diphenylcyclopropenone sensitization with weekly scalp DPC. One entry per CDR3 protein results from TCRdb running MiXCR on the RACE reads. The sample includes some 300,000 distinct CDR3 sequences, 5.5% of them seen just once. The sample here was whole blood, taken in connection with sensitization to the hapten diphenylcyclopropenone (DPC). Source of these receptors: a woman younger than 35 with alopecia areata. Some clones in this sample may be carry-over from other donors' samples.

This clonotype turned up a few times. This chain links TRBV20-1 with TRBJ2-3; 8 positions match TRBD1. V shed 5 bases, J shed 2 bases, and the junction held 12 bases outside the gene matches. Germline V lookup: CDR1 DFQATT, CDR2 SNEGSKA (reference sequence). The CDR3 contains 16 residues. The CDR3 spells CSAAPSDRGITDTQYF. For the CDR3, the DNA is TGCAGTGCTGCCCCATCCGACAGGGGAATCACAGATACGCAGTATTTT.

This clonotype turned up a few times. The chain uses TRBV24-1 and TRBJ2-3; TRBD2 might be the D (7 bases). CDR3 length equals 14 residues. Germline CDR1 reads KGHDR; CDR2 reads SFDVKD. With 5 bases removed from V and 4 bases from J, the gap between germline ends came to 12 bases. In DNA, the CDR3 is TGTGCCACCAGTGGGGGGGGCCTCTCAGATACGCAGTATTTT. This sequence encodes CATSGGGLSDTQYF.

This clonotype was observed many times. The chain joins TRBV6-2 or TRBV6-3 to TRBJ2-5; the D gene could be TRBD1 or TRBD2 (5 bases each). The CDR3 is 14 residues long. Trimming took off 7 bases at V and 2 bases at J, with 14 bases between the two ends. Germline loops: CDR1 MNHEY, CDR2 SVGEGT. Written as DNA, the CDR3 is TGTGCCAGCATCCGTGATGGGGGACAAGAGACCCAGTACTTC. It is translated as CASIRDGGQETQYF.

The chain uses TRBV2 and TRBJ2-7, with D tentatively TRBD2 (6 bases). Trimming shortened V by 7 bases and J by 0 bases, and 10 bases separated the two germline ends. There are 13 residues in the CDR3. CDR1 and CDR2 (germline): SNHLY, FYNNEI. In DNA form, the CDR3 reads TGTGCCAGCACGGACGGGAGCTCCTACGAGCAGTACTTC. It yields the protein CASTDGSSYEQYF.

The J gene is TRBJ1-5, the V gene TRBV5-6; D remains ambiguous. The CDR3 is 13 amino acids. Germline V gene sequence: CDR1 SGHDT, CDR2 YYEEEE. The V end was cut by 3 bases, the J end by 9 bases, with 13 bases between. In nucleotides, the CDR3 is TGTGCCAGCAGCTCACGGGGTATACGGCCCCAGCATTTT. Translated: CASSSRGIRPQHF.

This clonotype was found a few times. CDR3 sequence reads: CASRTAAEEAFF. CDR3 nucleotide sequence: TGTGCCAGCAGGACAGCGGCGGAAGAAGCTTTCTTT. This rearrangement joins TRBV6-2 or TRBV6-3 to TRBJ1-1, with TRBD1 as a possible D gene (5 bases). With 6 bases removed from V and 8 bases from J, the gap between germline ends came to 13 bases. The CDR3 spans 12 residues. Germline V gene sequence: CDR1 MNHEY, CDR2 SVGEGT.

The chain has TRBV29-1 and TRBJ2-1; a possible D gene is TRBD2 (5 bases). Per the germline V gene, CDR1 is SQVTM and CDR2 is ANQGSEA. The CDR3 consists of 12 residues. With 1 base removed from V and 11 bases from J, the gap between germline ends came to 12 bases. CDR3 sequence (DNA): TGCAGCGTTGAAGTCGAGCGGACCAAGCAGTTCTTC. Its translation is CSVEVERTKQFF.

The chain carries TRBV6-1 and TRBJ1-4; the D is unclear. V was clipped by 1 base and J by 8 bases, with 11 bases between them. Germline CDR1 and CDR2: MNHNS and SASEGT. The CDR3 runs 14 residues. Here the CDR3 reads CASSEDSPWEKLFF. The CDR3 nucleotides read TGTGCCAGCAGTGAAGACTCACCTTGGGAAAAACTGTTTTTT.

The table lists this clonotype with many counts. This rearrangement joins TRBV5-1 to TRBJ2-5; D is unresolved. Per germline, CDR1 SGHRS and CDR2 YFSETQ. The CDR3 has 15 residues. V dropped 0 bases and J dropped 1 base, with 10 bases sitting between them. The CDR3 DNA sequence: TGCGCCAGCAGCTTGGAGGCAGCCGTCCAAGAGACCCAGTACTTC. Its translation: CASSLEAAVQETQYF.

This clonotype occurred a few times. The rearrangement uses TRBV19 and TRBJ2-7; D might be TRBD1 (6 bases). V lost 5 bases and J lost 2, with 13 bases in between. Per the germline V gene, CDR1 is LNHDA and CDR2 is SQIVND (reference sequence). The CDR3 extends over 14 amino acids. The CDR3 region is CASSFQGPTYEQYF. The CDR3 DNA sequence: TGTGCCAGTAGTTTTCAGGGGCCGACCTACGAGCAGTACTTC.

This clonotype was detected only a few times. The chain recombines TRBV5-1 with TRBJ1-2; possible D gene TRBD1, 6 bases. There are 16 residues in the CDR3. With 4 bases removed from V and 2 bases from J, the gap between germline ends came to 18 bases. Germline V gene sequence: CDR1 SGHRS, CDR2 YFSETQ. In DNA form, the CDR3 reads TGCGCCAGCAGCCCCGGTCCCGGGACACTGAACTATGGCTACACCTTC. Translation: CASSPGPGTLNYGYTF.

This clonotype came up a few times. The chain employs TRBV5-1 and TRBJ1-1, with TRBD1 identical over 9 bases. With V trimmed by 0 bases and J by 11 bases, 5 bases remained unmatched. The CDR3 sequence is 13 residues long. Germline V gene sequence: CDR1 SGHRS, CDR2 YFSETQ. CDR3 nucleotide sequence: TGCGCCAGCAGCTTGGAGGGACAGGGAAGCGCTTTCTTT. Amino acid sequence: CASSLEGQGSAFF. Looking up the rest from reference TRBV5-1 and TRBJ1-1 gives the full variable domain: KAGVTQTPRYLIKTRGQQVTLSCSPISGHRSVSWYQQTPGQGLQFLFEYFSETQRNKGNFPGRFSGRQFSNSRSEMNVSTLELGDSALYLCASSLEGQGSAFFGQGTRLTVV.

This clonotype was recorded at least ten times. The chain joins TRBV11-2 to TRBJ1-2; 9 bases map to TRBD1. Germline V lookup: CDR1 SGHAT, CDR2 FQNNGV. The CDR3 totals 13 residues. After removal of 0 bases from V and 8 bases from J, the junction contained 1 base not matched to a gene. CDR3 in amino acids: CASSLDGTGGYTF. The DNA for the CDR3 is TGTGCCAGCAGCTTAGACGGGACAGGGGGCTACACCTTC.

This clonotype was counted many times. The chain employs TRBV9 and TRBJ1-2, with D unresolved. CDR3 length: 12 amino acids. The V gene lost 4 bases and the J gene lost 6 bases, with 10 bases spanning the gap. Germline loops: CDR1 SGDLS, CDR2 YYNGEE. CDR3 in amino acids: CASSPSLDGYTF. The CDR3 bases are TGTGCCAGCAGCCCCTCCTTAGATGGCTACACCTTC.

The chain employs TRBV28 and TRBJ1-6; perhaps TRBD1 as D (6 bases). Germline loops: CDR1 MDHEN, CDR2 SYDVKM. Trimming shortened V by 2 bases and J by 0 bases, and 20 bases separated the two germline ends. The CDR3 totals 20 residues. The CDR3 sequence is CASSLDLGGPKSSYNSPLHF. Here the CDR3 DNA reads TGTGCCAGCAGTTTAGACCTCGGGGGGCCCAAGAGCTCCTATAATTCACCCCTCCACTTT.

This rearrangement joins TRBV6-6 to TRBJ2-6; D uncertain. The CDR3 is made up of 17 amino acids. Germline V gene sequence: CDR1 MNHNY, CDR2 SVGAGI (reference sequence). The V gene lost 3 bases and the J gene lost 3 bases, with 15 bases spanning the gap. The CDR3 region has the DNA TGTGCCAGCAGTTATTCAAGACTGGGCGGTGGGGCCAACGTCCTGACTTTC. It is translated as CASSYSRLGGGANVLTF.

This clonotype was counted ten times or more. This sequence joins TRBV3-1 and TRBJ1-5, with no clear D. The V end was cut by 0 bases, the J end by 9 bases, with 9 bases between. This CDR3 has 13 amino acids. The germline CDR1 and CDR2 sequences are LGHDT and YNNKEL (reference sequence). DNA for the CDR3: TGTGCCAGCAGCCAAGACCCAGGTTTGCCCCAGCATTTT. Amino acid sequence: CASSQDPGLPQHF.

The chain employs TRBV7-2 and TRBJ1-4; D is unresolved. The germline V and J ends were trimmed by 1 base and 8 bases, with 8 bases remaining between them. Germline lookup yields CDR1 SGHTA and CDR2 FQGNSA. The CDR3 runs 13 residues. For the CDR3, the DNA is TGTGCCAGCAGCTTAGTGGAGGGAGAAAAACTGTTTTTT. This encodes CASSLVEGEKLFF.

The sample holds a few counts of this clonotype. The rearrangement links TRBV7-9 to TRBJ1-6; D is ambiguous. The CDR3 has 14 amino acids. V was clipped by 7 bases and J by 2 bases, with 9 bases between them. Germline CDR1 is SEHNR and CDR2 is FQNEAQ (reference sequence). Written as DNA, the CDR3 is TGTGCCAGCAACGGAGGGACCTATAATTCACCCCTCCACTTT. Its protein is CASNGGTYNSPLHF.

This clonotype was seen a few times. The rearrangement joins TRBV7-9 to TRBJ2-6; 9 bases agree with TRBD1. The junction had 14 bases not matched to a gene; V was cut back by 4 bases and J by 4 bases. CDR1 and CDR2 (germline): SEHNR, FQNEAQ (reference sequence). The CDR3 runs to 19 residues. CDR3 bases: TGTGCCAGCAGCTCGGAGATGGGGACAGGGTTAAGGGGGGCCAACGTCCTGACTTTC. Its protein product is CASSSEMGTGLRGANVLTF.

This clonotype was detected ten times or more. The chain couples TRBV3-1 to TRBJ2-7, with a weak D call TRBD2 (5 bases). CDR1 is LGHDT and CDR2 is YNNKEL in the germline V gene (reference sequence). Between the trimmed V and J ends, which lost 2 bases and 4 bases, there was a span of 6 bases. CDR3 size: 12 residues. CDR3 sequence (DNA): TGTGCCAGCAGCCAATCGGGGTACGAGCAGTACTTC. Its protein product is CASSQSGYEQYF.

The chain recombines TRBV12-3 or TRBV12-4 with TRBJ2-1; 9 nucleotides match TRBD1. CDR3 length: 16 residues. Trimming removed 3 bases from V and 2 bases from J; junction bases left unmatched: 5. This chain's CDR3 is CASSFFRDRAYNEQFF. For the CDR3, the DNA is TGTGCCAGCAGTTTTTTCCGGGACAGGGCCTACAATGAGCAGTTCTTC.

This clonotype occurred many times. This chain links TRBV6-5 with TRBJ1-2; tentative D call: TRBD1 (5 bases). Germline CDR1 is MNHEY and CDR2 is SVGAGI. This CDR3 has 13 amino acids. V dropped 5 bases and J dropped 4 bases, with 11 bases sitting between them. This CDR3 is CASSPGYGYGYTF. The CDR3 nucleotides read TGTGCCAGCAGTCCAGGGTATGGCTATGGCTACACCTTC.

The chain has TRBV7-2 and TRBJ1-2; 8 bases agree with TRBD1. This CDR3 is 15 amino acids long. Trimming at V came to 5 bases and at J to 0 bases, leaving 5 bases not matched to a gene. The germline V gene has CDR1 SGHTA and CDR2 FQGNSA. The CDR3 DNA follows: TGTGCCAGCAGCCCCGGACAGGGTCCTAACTATGGCTACACCTTC. Amino acid sequence: CASSPGQGPNYGYTF. The entire variable domain, with the rest obtained from reference TRBV7-2 and TRBJ1-2, is as follows: GAGVSQSPSNKVTEKGKDVELRCDPISGHTALYWYRQSLGQGLEFLIYFQGNSAPDKSGLPSDRFSAERTGGSVSTLTIQRTQQEDSAVYLCASSPGQGPNYGYTFGSGTRLTVV.